These 7 T cell receptor beta chains came from one sample sequenced in a study of Ad26.COV2.S vaccination and SARS-CoV-2 variants. As to treatment: 19 received Ad26.COV2.S at low or high dose, single or two shots; 5 received placebo; per-sample allocation not given. Material that was analyzed had been drawn on day 63 after the first vaccine or placebo injection. Data came from immunoSEQ multiplex PCR; TCRdb stores just in-frame clones and leaves some out. The sample consists of around 250,000 clones, over 75% of them appearing once. Sequenced material: peripheral blood, taken in a trial of Ad26.COV2.S vaccine versus placebo. The receptors were sampled from a person between 18 and 60 years old who received the Ad26.COV2.S COVID-19 vaccine or a placebo.

This clone has a handful of counts. The chain recombines TRBV11-1 with TRBJ1-1, with TRBD1 matching 7 bases. The CDR3 loop spans 14 amino acids. The V and J ends lost 2 bases and 7 bases, in that order; junction bases with no gene match: 7. Germline V CDR1 and CDR2: SGHAT, FQDESV (reference sequence). The CDR3 here is CASSLHTGVNEAFF. The CDR3 DNA follows: TGTGCCAGCAGCTTACATACAGGGGTCAATGAAGCTTTCTTT. Drawing the rest from reference TRBV11-1 and TRBJ1-1, the complete variable domain is EAEVAQSPRYKITEKSQAVAFWCDPISGHATLYWYRQILGQGPELLVQFQDESVVDDSQLPKDRFSAERLKGVDSTLKIQPAELGDSAMYLCASSLHTGVNEAFFGQGTRLTVV.

This chain links TRBV7-2 with TRBJ1-6; D call uncertain. The germline CDR1 and CDR2 sequences are SGHTA and FQGNSA. The CDR3 has 11 residues. V was trimmed by 4 bases and J by 7 bases, leaving 2 bases between them. CDR3 loop: CASSSNSPLHF. In DNA form, the CDR3 reads TGTGCCAGCAGCTCAAATTCACCCCTCCACTTT.

The chain has TRBV19 and TRBJ2-5, with D unresolved. V was trimmed by 2 bases and J by 5 bases, leaving 9 bases between them. The CDR3 totals 13 residues. Germline CDR1 reads LNHDA; CDR2 reads SQIVND (reference sequence). The CDR3 here is CASSIQVWETQYF. In nucleotides, the CDR3 is TGTGCCAGTAGTATACAGGTCTGGGAGACCCAGTACTTC.

The genes are TRBV20-1 and TRBJ2-7; 16 bases map to TRBD2. Germline CDR1 and CDR2: DFQATT and SNEGSKA (reference sequence). The CDR3 has 17 residues. V shed 3 bases and J 4 bases; nucleotides not matched to a gene: 9. The CDR3 sequence is CSASLPGLAGGRYEQYF. In nucleotides, the CDR3 is TGCAGTGCTAGTCTCCCGGGACTAGCGGGGGGGCGGTACGAGCAGTACTTC.

This clone is a singleton in its sample. The chain has TRBV7-2 and TRBJ2-7; D gene unclear. The CDR3 covers 13 residues. In germline, CDR1 is SGHTA, CDR2 FQGNSA. The V gene lost 2 bases and the J gene lost 4 bases, with 9 bases spanning the gap. In nucleotides, the CDR3 is TGTGCCAGCAGCTTAAACTGGGGTTACGAGCAGTACTTC. This translates into CASSLNWGYEQYF.

A note on this clone: The junction does not match germline at one end; this may be a read error. The genes are TRBV18 and TRBJ2-2, with 11 bases identical to TRBD1. The CDR3 is 20 amino acids. Germline V CDR1 and CDR2: KGHSH, LQKENI. CDR3 sequence: CASSPPIGQGAQRNAGELFF. In nucleotides, the CDR3 is TGTGCCAGCTCACCACCAATAGGACAGGGGGCGCAGAGGAACGCCGGGGAGCTGTTTTTT.

The J gene is TRBJ1-5, the V gene TRBV29-1; TRBD1 aligns across 10 bases. The CDR3 is made up of 13 amino acids. The trim removed 4 bases at V and 5 bases at J, leaving 2 bases unmatched. CDR1 SQVTM and CDR2 ANQGSEA come from the germline V gene. DNA for the CDR3: TGCAGCGTTGGACAGGGGGCTTATCAGCCCCAGCATTTT. This codes for CSVGQGAYQPQHF.